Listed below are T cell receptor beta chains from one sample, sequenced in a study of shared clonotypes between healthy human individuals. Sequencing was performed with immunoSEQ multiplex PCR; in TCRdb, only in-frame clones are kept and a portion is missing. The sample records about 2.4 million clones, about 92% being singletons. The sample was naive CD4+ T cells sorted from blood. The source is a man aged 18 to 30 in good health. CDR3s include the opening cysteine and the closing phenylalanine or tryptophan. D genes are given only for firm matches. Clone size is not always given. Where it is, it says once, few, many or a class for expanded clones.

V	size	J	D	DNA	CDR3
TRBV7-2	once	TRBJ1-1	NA	TGTGCCAGCAGCTTAAACAGATTCCTGAACACTGAAGCTTTCTTT	CASSLNRFLNTEAFF
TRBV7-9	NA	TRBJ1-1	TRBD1	TGTGCCAGCAGCCAGGGACAGGGGGCGACCACTGAAGCTTTCTTT	CASSQGQGATTEAFF
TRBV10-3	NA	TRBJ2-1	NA	TGTGCCATCAGTGAGAGTAGGGTGGGCAATGAGCAGTTCTTC	CAISESRVGNEQFF
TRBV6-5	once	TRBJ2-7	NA	TGTGCCAGCAGTTACCTCGAACGAGGCTACGAGCAGTACTTC	CASSYLERGYEQYF
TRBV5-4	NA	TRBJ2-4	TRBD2	TGTGCCAGCAGCTCCGCGGTGGCGGGGGGTCAAAACATTCAGTACTTC	CASSSAVAGGQNIQYF
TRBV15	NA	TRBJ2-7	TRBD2	TGTGCCACCAGCAGAGATCGGAGCGGGAGCTCCTACGAGCAGTACTTC	CATSRDRSGSSYEQYF
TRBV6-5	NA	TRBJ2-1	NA	TGTGCCAGCAGTTCTCACGTAGAGGTTTCTTACAATGAGCAGTTCTTC	CASSSHVEVSYNEQFF
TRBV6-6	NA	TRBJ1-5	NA	TGTGCCAGCATCAAAACAGGGAGTAGCAATCAGCCCCAGCATTTT	CASIKTGSSNQPQHF
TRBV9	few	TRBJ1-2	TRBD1	TGTGCCAGCAGCGCAACGGGACAGGGTCGCGGCTACACCTTC	CASSATGQGRGYTF
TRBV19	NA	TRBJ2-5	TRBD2	TGTGCCAGTAGTACCAAGAAGCGGGGGGGCATCAAAGAGACCCAGTACTTC	CASSTKKRGGIKETQYF
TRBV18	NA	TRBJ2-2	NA	TGTGCCAGCTCACCCCCGGCTAGCGCCGGGGAGCTGTTTTTT	CASSPPASAGELFF
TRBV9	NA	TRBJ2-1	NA	TGTGCCAGCAGCGTAGGTCGAGCGGTCTCCTACAATGAGCAGTTCTTC	CASSVGRAVSYNEQFF
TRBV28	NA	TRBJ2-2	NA	TGTGCCATCCACTCAGGGGGGGCGCGTGGTGGCGGGGAGCTGTTTTTT	CAIHSGGARGGGELFF
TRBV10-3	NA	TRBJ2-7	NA	TGTGCCATCAGTCAGGGAAGCTCCTACGAGCAGTACTTC	CAISQGSSYEQYF
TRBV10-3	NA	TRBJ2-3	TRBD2	TGTGCCATCAGTGGGGTAGCGGGAGATACGCAGTATTTT	CAISGVAGDTQYF
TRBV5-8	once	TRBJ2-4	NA	TGTGCCAGCAGCTCGGGACACAAACTACTAGCCAAAAACATTCAGTACTTC	CASSSGHKLLAKNIQYF
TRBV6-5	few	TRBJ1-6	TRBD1	TGTGCCAGCAGCTCTCCGGGACAGGGGGCTTCACCCCTCCACTTT	CASSSPGQGASPLHF
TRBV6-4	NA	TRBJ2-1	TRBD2	TGTGCCAGCAGTGACTACCCGACTAGCGGAGAGCAGTTCTTC	CASSDYPTSGEQFF
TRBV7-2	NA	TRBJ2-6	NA	TGTGCCAGCAGCTTAGCGTACAGCTCTGGGGCCAACGTCCTGACTTTC	CASSLAYSSGANVLTF
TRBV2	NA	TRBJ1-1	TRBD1	TGTGCCAGTGATAAGGGACAGTTGAACACTGAAGCTTTCTTT	CASDKGQLNTEAFF
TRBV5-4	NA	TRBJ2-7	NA	TGTGCCAGCAGCTTGGCCACCGCTCGGCACGAGCAGTACTTC	CASSLATARHEQYF
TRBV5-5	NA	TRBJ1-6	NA	TGTGCCAGCAGCTTGGTCTACGGGGACGATAATAATTCACCCCTCCACTTT	CASSLVYGDDNNSPLHF
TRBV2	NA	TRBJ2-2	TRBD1	TGTGCCAGCAGTCCTGACAGGGCCGACACCGGGGAGCTGTTTTTT	CASSPDRADTGELFF